This TCR beta chain originates from a study of identical twins. The CDR3 has 16 residues. V shed 4 bases, J shed 6 bases, and the junction held 14 bases outside the gene matches. The V gene's germline CDR1 is ENHRY and CDR2 SYGVKD. TCRdb re-derived calls from the 5' RACE reads in MiXCR, one entry per CDR3 protein. The sample shows 520,000 or so distinct CDR3 sequences, under 25% of them seen only once. In addition, the sample was reused for a study of T cells expressing NK-cell markers.

The sample comprised CD4+ T cells sorted from blood. The sequence was obtained from a woman younger than 30 in good health. This rearrangement joins TRBV10-3 to TRBJ1-1, with TRBD1 matching over 7 bases. CDR3 in DNA: TGTGCCATCAGTGGCCGCTTTCCGGGACAGAGCGCTGAAGCTTTCTTT. It translates to CAISGRFPGQSAEAFF.